The T cell receptor beta chain under discussion was sequenced for a study of blood T cell repertoires in COVID-19. Clones were read by immunoSEQ multiplex PCR, and TCRdb kept only the in-frame ones, dropping some. The sample shows about 160,000 clones, about four fifths of them seen only once. This sequence originates from a woman between 55 and 75 years old with COVID-19, enrolled during active disease. Sequencing was performed on peripheral blood.

CDR3 sequence reads: CASSSRTGLEQYF. CDR3 coding DNA: TGCGCCAGCAGCTCCAGGACAGGGCTGGAGCAGTACTTC. The chain combines TRBV5-1 with TRBJ2-7, with 8 nucleotides matching TRBD1. CDR3 length: 13 amino acids. Germline loops: CDR1 SGHRS, CDR2 YFSETQ. The trim removed 3 bases at V and 7 bases at J, leaving 6 bases unmatched.